What follows describes a single TCR beta chain. Its specificity is not known. The data originate from a study of cytomegalovirus exposure and HLA in healthy donors. The PCR used 60 Vbeta and 13 Jbeta primers. TCRdb keeps only in-frame clones here, not all; method: immunoSEQ multiplex PCR. This table holds roughly 120,000 clones, roughly 69% found once. Study-wide results and limits: Rates of TCR association differed by HLA locus in a later analysis, with DRB1 highest and HLA-C lowest. Most TCRs appeared rarely, but some public TCRs recurred in many donors. The classifier reportedly diagnosed cytomegalovirus status with high sensitivity and specificity.

The TCR was taken from a middle-aged woman in good health and CMV-seropositive. Sequencing input: PBMCs.

The CDR3 spells CATSRFAQGVEAFF. CDR3 coding DNA: TGTGCCACCAGCAGATTCGCACAGGGGGTTGAAGCTTTCTTT. The chain recombines TRBV15 with TRBJ1-1; 8 bases are a match to TRBD1. The CDR3 spans 14 residues. V was clipped by 2 bases and J by 7 bases; unmatched bases: 6. Per germline, CDR1 LNHNV and CDR2 YYDKDF (reference sequence).